This is a list of T cell receptor beta chains from one sample in a study of monozygotic twins with inflammatory bowel disease. TCRdb reanalyzed the 5' RACE reads, giving one entry per CDR3 protein sequence and no DNA. Its table lists about 380,000 distinct CDR3 sequences. The source material was blood. The receptors here all came from a human donor with ulcerative colitis or Crohn's disease, or a healthy co-twin of an affected twin (not recorded which). CDR3s include the opening cysteine and the closing phenylalanine or tryptophan.

V gene	J gene	CDR3 protein
TRBV24-1	TRBJ2-1	CATSDPTGGRSYNEQFF
TRBV7-9	TRBJ2-1	CASSSGLVVEQFF
TRBV5-1	TRBJ1-4	CASSSLSNEKLFF
TRBV2	TRBJ2-5	CASSDLSDSETQYF
TRBV6-2/TRBV6-3	TRBJ1-2	CASSLLSYGYTF
TRBV14	TRBJ1-2	CASSQDPRQEYGYTF
TRBV18	TRBJ2-7	CASSPGLAGPYEQYF
TRBV6-6	TRBJ2-7	CASMGQAVTYEQYF
TRBV7-3	TRBJ2-2	CASSWDAPPGELFF
TRBV29-1	TRBJ1-1	CSVSGQGHHTEAFF
TRBV10-1	TRBJ1-5	CASVLDRPNQPQHF
TRBV5-5	TRBJ1-1	CASRPDSQALNTEAFF
TRBV7-2	TRBJ2-7	CASSFGTDLVREQYF
TRBV24-1	TRBJ2-1	CATSLGGFDEQFF
TRBV5-1	TRBJ2-1	CASSFSPPANEQFF
TRBV6-6	TRBJ2-7	CASSTVRGAYEQYF
TRBV6-5	TRBJ1-4	CASSYETGRPERLFF
TRBV5-1	TRBJ2-3	CASSSARRGSTDTQYF
TRBV7-9	TRBJ2-5	CASSPQAGVVAQYF
TRBV6-2/TRBV6-3	TRBJ2-1	CASSYVQGARNEQFF
TRBV12-3/TRBV12-4	TRBJ2-4	CASSQQGRLNIQYF
TRBV4-1	TRBJ2-3	CASSQDGTSGTDTQYF
TRBV13	TRBJ2-1	CASSLRVGGNEQFF
TRBV25-1	TRBJ2-4	CASSESGVAKNMQYF
TRBV12-3/TRBV12-4	TRBJ2-1	CASRGHGSSYDEQFF
TRBV7-2	TRBJ2-7	CASSPQSAAFEQYF
TRBV5-4	TRBJ1-1	CASSLVGLGTNMNTEAFF
TRBV20-1	TRBJ2-4	CSASLTGVWENIQYF
TRBV7-2	TRBJ2-7	CASSFPDGVIYEQYF
TRBV12-3/TRBV12-4	TRBJ2-7	CASSDTRGASYEQYF
TRBV6-5	TRBJ1-4	CSSSYSGTRTGYEKLFF
TRBV15	TRBJ2-3	CATSRDLGMPREAQYF
TRBV7-9	TRBJ2-7	CASTSGTGRSYEQYF
TRBV9	TRBJ1-5	CASSVGLNSNQPQHF
TRBV2	TRBJ1-2	CASSEATDSYGYTF
TRBV27	TRBJ1-1	CASSSGLGGGNTEAFF
TRBV16	TRBJ1-2	CASSQFFSGTNYGYTF
TRBV11-2	TRBJ1-4	CASSPTWGSPNEKLFF
TRBV5-1	TRBJ2-1	CASSFIQSDYNEQFF
TRBV25-1	TRBJ2-7	CASSESPGPPYEQYF
TRBV12-3/TRBV12-4	TRBJ1-4	CASSRGEKLFF
TRBV7-2	TRBJ1-5	CASSLEGGQPQHF
TRBV29-1	TRBJ2-6	CSVGKSALNSGANVLTF
TRBV7-9	TRBJ2-4	CASSRTRDRGLKNIQYF
TRBV3-1	TRBJ2-1	CASSQDTQVSYNEQFF
TRBV20-1	TRBJ1-5	CSAEGDRDLNQPQHF
TRBV9	TRBJ1-6	CASSEGGYNSPLHF
TRBV5-4	TRBJ2-5	CASSLPRQGAGKETQYF
TRBV10-3	TRBJ2-5	CAISKGSAQETQYF
TRBV20-1	TRBJ2-1	CSASWRAHSYNEQFF
TRBV11-2	TRBJ2-5	CASSLQRGTQETQYF
TRBV9	TRBJ1-5	CASSVEGTEEKNQPQHF
TRBV5-1	TRBJ2-1	CASSLAGGQNNEQFF
TRBV6-2/TRBV6-3	TRBJ1-6	CASTALGGIFTSSYNSPLHF